These T cell receptor beta chains were read from a single sample in a study of cytomegalovirus exposure and HLA in healthy donors. Produced via immunoSEQ multiplex PCR; TCRdb's table is partial and in-frame only. Here the sample spans under 150,000 clones, around 78% being singletons. Sequenced material: PBMCs. The receptors originated from a woman between 35 and 50 years old in good health and CMV-seropositive. The CDR3 runs from the conserved cysteine through the conserved F or W. A D gene is named only where the DNA matches it firmly. A row's size may be missing; if present it is once, few, many or a size class.

d_call j_call v_call clone_size cdr3_nt cdr3_aa
TRBD1 TRBJ2-3 TRBV29-1 few TGCAGCGTGTTGACAGGGGCAGATACGCAGTATTTT CSVLTGADTQYF
- TRBJ2-1 TRBV15 - TGTGCCACCAGCGCCCGGACTAACTCCTACAATGAGCAGTTCTTC CATSARTNSYNEQFF
- TRBJ1-1 TRBV27 - TGTGCCAGCACCTCAGGGATTGAAGCTTTCTTT CASTSGIEAFF
- TRBJ1-4 TRBV27 - TGTGCCAGCAGCCGCCCAGGGGCCAGTAATGAAAAACTGTTTTTT CASSRPGASNEKLFF
TRBD2 TRBJ2-7 TRBV30 - TGTGCCTGGAGTCCAATACGCGGGACTAGCGGCTACGAGCAGTACTTC CAWSPIRGTSGYEQYF
- TRBJ1-1 TRBV2 - TGTGCCAGCAAAGGACAGATAAACACTGAAGCTTTCTTT CASKGQINTEAFF
TRBD1 TRBJ1-2 TRBV29-1 - TGCAGCGTCGTAGACAGGGACTATGGCTACACCTTC CSVVDRDYGYTF
- TRBJ2-3 TRBV6-4 once TGTGCCAGCAGTGACTCGGGAGGCGGCACAGATACGCAGTATTTT CASSDSGGGTDTQYF
- TRBJ2-6 TRBV7-9 - TGTGCCAGGGGACAACAAGGAAGCTCTGGGGCCAACGTCCTGACTTTC CARGQQGSSGANVLTF
- TRBJ2-2 TRBV7-2 - TGTGCCAGCAGCTCGGAGCGCACCGGGGAGCTGTTTTTT CASSSERTGELFF
- TRBJ2-1 TRBV4-1 - TGCGCCAGCAGCCAAAAGAACAGGGCCAATGAGCAGTTCTTC CASSQKNRANEQFF
TRBD1 TRBJ1-4 TRBV2 once TGTGCCAGCAGCCGGGACAGGGGAAGCGGATCTAATGAAAAACTGTTTTTT CASSRDRGSGSNEKLFF
- TRBJ2-1 TRBV10-1 - TGCGCCAGCAGCCGGGACACGATATTGGGCCAGCAGTTCTTC CASSRDTILGQQFF
TRBD1 TRBJ2-5 TRBV19 - TGTGCCAGTAGTATGGGGGACAGGGGGCGCCGCGAGACCCAGTACTTC CASSMGDRGRRETQYF
TRBD2 TRBJ2-3 TRBV7-9 - TGTGCCAGCAGCCTACGGACTAGCGGGCCCACAGATACGCAGTATTTT CASSLRTSGPTDTQYF
- TRBJ2-3 TRBV1 few TGCACCAGCAGCCCTCAAACTAGCGGTCAATACACAGATACGCAGTATTTT CTSSPQTSGQYTDTQYF
TRBD2 TRBJ2-1 TRBV5-5 - TGTGCCAGCAGCTCGGGGACTAGCGGGAGGTCAAGCTCCTACAATGAGCAGTTCTTC CASSSGTSGRSSSYNEQFF
TRBD1 TRBJ1-3 TRBV7-9 - TGTTCCAGCAGCTTTCGGACAGGTTCCTCCTCTGGAAACACCATATATTTT CSSSFRTGSSSGNTIYF
- TRBJ1-5 TRBV27 - TGTGCCAGCAGTTTCCAGGGTTATAGCAATCAGCCCCAGCATTTT CASSFQGYSNQPQHF
TRBD1 TRBJ1-5 TRBV19 few TGTGCCAGTAGTGACAGGGGATTTGGCAATCAGCCCCAGCATTTT CASSDRGFGNQPQHF
TRBD1 TRBJ2-7 TRBV28 - TGTGCCAGCAGAGGACAGGGGACTTCCTACGAGCAGTACTTC CASRGQGTSYEQYF
TRBD2 TRBJ2-3 TRBV4-2 - TGTGCCAGCAGCCAAACCAGTAGCGGGGGAGATACGCAGTATTTT CASSQTSSGGDTQYF
- TRBJ2-2 TRBV9 - TGTGCCAGCAGCCTAGGGACTTCTAACACCGGGGAGCTGTTTTTT CASSLGTSNTGELFF
- TRBJ1-4 TRBV2 - TGTGCCAGCTCTAACAGGGCGTCTAATGAAAAACTGTTTTTT CASSNRASNEKLFF
TRBD2 TRBJ2-2 TRBV4-2 - TGTGCCAGCAGCCGTAGCGGGAGTAACACCGGGGAGCTGTTTTTT CASSRSGSNTGELFF
TRBD2 TRBJ2-7 TRBV15 - TGTGCCACCAGCAGAGAGGGGACTAGGTCTTACGAGCAGTACTTC CATSREGTRSYEQYF
- TRBJ1-2 TRBV6-5 - TGTGCCAGCAGGACAGAGCCCCGTAACTATGGCTACACCTTC CASRTEPRNYGYTF
- TRBJ2-2 TRBV2 - TGTGCCAGCAGTGAACAGGGTTTAACCGGGGAGCTGTTTTTT CASSEQGLTGELFF
- TRBJ2-7 TRBV5-1 - TGCGCCAGCAGCTTGGGGGACTTCGACTCCTACGAGCAGTACTTC CASSLGDFDSYEQYF
- TRBJ1-1 TRBV9 - TGTGCCAGCAGCGTAGGAGCAGGCAGGGGTTTCTCTGAAGCTTTCTTT CASSVGAGRGFSEAFF
- TRBJ1-5 TRBV6-1 - TGTGCCAGCAGTCGGGGGGCCGGCGGGAATCAGCCCCAGCATTTT CASSRGAGGNQPQHF
- TRBJ2-3 TRBV27 few TGTGCCAGCAGCCCGGGTGGTAGAGATACGCAGTATTTT CASSPGGRDTQYF
TRBD2 TRBJ2-7 TRBV6-1 - TGTGCCAGCGGAGGAGCGGGAGGAATTACCTACGAGCAGTACTTC CASGGAGGITYEQYF
TRBD1 TRBJ2-7 TRBV6-6 - TGTGCCAGCTTATCGAATACCGACAGGGACGAGCAGTACTTC CASLSNTDRDEQYF
TRBD1 TRBJ2-4 TRBV30 - TGTGCCTGGAGTGTCCCCGGGACAGGGGACATTCAGTACTTC CAWSVPGTGDIQYF
- TRBJ2-7 TRBV7-6 - TGTGCCAGCAGCTTATCAGAATCACTCGGGGAGCAGTACTTC CASSLSESLGEQYF
- TRBJ2-2 TRBV5-1 - TGCGCCAGCAGCCGAGTGGCCGGGGAGCTGTTTTTT CASSRVAGELFF
TRBD1 TRBJ2-7 TRBV5-1 - TGCGCCAGCAGCTTGAGTGGACAGGGATACGAGCAGTACTTC CASSLSGQGYEQYF
- TRBJ1-1 TRBV28 - TGTGCCAGCACTTCCCGAACAGGGCCGAGCACTGAAGCTTTCTTT CASTSRTGPSTEAFF
- TRBJ2-6 TRBV5-1 - TGCGCCAGCAGCGAGGGTGGGGCCAACGTCCTGACTTTC CASSEGGANVLTF